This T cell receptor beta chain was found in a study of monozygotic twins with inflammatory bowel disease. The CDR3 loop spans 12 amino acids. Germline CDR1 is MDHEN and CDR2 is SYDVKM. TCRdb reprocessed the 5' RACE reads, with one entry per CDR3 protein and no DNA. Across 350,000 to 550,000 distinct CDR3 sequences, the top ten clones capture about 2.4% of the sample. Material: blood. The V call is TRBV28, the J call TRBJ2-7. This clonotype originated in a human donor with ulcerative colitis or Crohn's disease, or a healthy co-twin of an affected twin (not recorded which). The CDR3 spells CASRGSVYEQYF.